This T cell receptor (beta chain) was sequenced for a study of blood T cells in healthy people across ages. CDR3 length equals 14 residues. V lost 0 bases and J lost 6, with 11 bases in between. Germline V gene data show CDR1 as LGHNA and CDR2 as YNFKEQ. Using a J-beta primer mix together with a sample-barcoded 5' primer, a second PCR was run for roughly 6 to 12 cycles. TCRdb reprocessed the 5' RACE reads with MiXCR, giving one entry per CDR3 protein. The table has roughly 1.6 million distinct CDR3 sequences, about 31% seen once; the top ten hold around 11%. What was sequenced was blood. The chain joins TRBV4-2 to TRBJ1-1; possibly TRBD1 for D (5 bases). This sequence originates from a woman aged 25-40 years in good health. This chain's CDR3 is CASSQDQGRPEAFF. CDR3 DNA: TGTGCCAGCAGCCAAGATCAGGGACGGCCTGAAGCTTTCTTT.